The rows below give T cell receptor beta chains drawn from one sample of a study of shared clonotypes between healthy human individuals. Repertoires were generated with immunoSEQ multiplex PCR, while TCRdb's copy carries only in-frame clones and drops some. The data hold 2 million or so clones, with approximately 95% observed a single time. The sample comprised naive CD4+ T cells sorted from blood. The receptors were gathered from a man aged 18 to 35 in good health. CDR3s include the opening cysteine and the closing phenylalanine or tryptophan. Each record gives: V gene, J gene, CDR3 protein.

V: TRBV4-3; J: TRBJ1-6; CDR3: CASSQGVTDHYNSPLHF
V: TRBV19; J: TRBJ1-5; CDR3: CASTKQGGNQPQHF
V: TRBV28; J: TRBJ2-2; CDR3: CASSFLRGTGELFF
V: TRBV7-9; J: TRBJ2-5; CDR3: CASSLGQETQYF
V: TRBV28; J: TRBJ1-6; CDR3: CASSNMGHDNSPLHF
V: TRBV11-2; J: TRBJ2-1; CDR3: CASSPGLAGYNEQFF
V: TRBV5-4; J: TRBJ1-6; CDR3: CASSLNREYNSPLHF
V: TRBV6-6; J: TRBJ2-1; CDR3: CASSSSGSSYNEQFF
V: TRBV29-1; J: TRBJ1-2; CDR3: CSVPTGAAESYTF
V: TRBV30; J: TRBJ1-5; CDR3: CAWSGQGRNQPQHF
V: TRBV5-1; J: TRBJ2-2; CDR3: CASSPEGGATGELFF
V: TRBV27; J: TRBJ2-6; CDR3: CASDASGANVLTF
V: TRBV6-1; J: TRBJ2-7; CDR3: CASSDPGTSGGSYEQYF
V: TRBV6-5; J: TRBJ2-3; CDR3: CASSYLDLTDTQYF
V: TRBV2; J: TRBJ2-1; CDR3: CASRVDSGFYNEQFF
V: TRBV5-8; J: TRBJ1-6; CDR3: CASSWIGSEVGSPLHF
V: TRBV10-2; J: TRBJ1-2; CDR3: CASSERDPYGYTF
V: TRBV4-1; J: TRBJ2-1; CDR3: CASSQEASGRRSSYNEQFF